The T cell receptor beta chain described here comes from a study of T cell responses to AZD1222 COVID-19 vaccine. The table came from immunoSEQ multiplex PCR; TCRdb's copy has only in-frame clones and leaves some out. The profile shows approximately 79,000 clones, 65% to 90% of them singletons. This receptor was taken from an adult in good health. Sequences were derived from peripheral blood, sampled on day 0 of AZD1222 vaccination.

This CDR3 is CASRSDRATEAFF. CDR3 sequence (DNA): TGTGCCAGCAGATCGGACAGGGCGACTGAAGCTTTCTTT. V gene TRBV12-3 or TRBV12-4 combines with J gene TRBJ1-1, with 8 bases matching TRBD1. The CDR3 is 13 amino acids. V lost 6 bases to trimming and J lost 5 bases; unmatched junction nucleotides: 5.